This entry describes one TCR beta chain. Its cognate antigen is unknown. V was pared by 6 bases and J by 3 bases, with 12 bases between. Germline CDR1 and CDR2: MNHEY and SVGAGI. The CDR3 is made up of 14 amino acids. This specimen comes from a study of shared clonotypes between healthy human individuals. At deep level, the assay was performed. This table comes from immunoSEQ multiplex PCR, and its TCRdb copy is limited to in-frame clones, with some not included. The sample has roughly 1 million clones, approximately 76% seen once; the top ten hold approximately 1.3%. Study-wide results and caveats: Sequencing depth was expected to affect clonotype sharing among donors. The study found lower generation probabilities in non-shared clonotypes than in those shared by all four donors. The authors sampled blood alone, and tissue repertoires likely differ.

The chain couples TRBV6-5 to TRBJ1-5, with D possibly being TRBD1 (6 bases). The TCR was taken from a man aged 18 to 29 in good health. Material for sequencing was memory CD4+ T cells sorted from blood. Subset: CD45RA-negative fraction. The CDR3 here is CASRIGQHNQPQHF. In DNA form, the CDR3 reads TGTGCCAGCAGGATTGGACAGCACAATCAGCCCCAGCATTTT.